What follows are 27 T cell receptor beta chains derived from one specimen sequenced in a study of molecular identifiers for immune sequencing clone quantification. TCRdb redid the calling of the PCR reads with MiXCR, one entry per CDR3 protein. The sample lists around 480,000 distinct CDR3 sequences, around 23% occurring once. Material for sequencing was naive CD8+ T cells from blood, with Jurkat cell RNA spiked in. Subset of the sample: FACS-sorted CD8+CD4-CCR7+CD45RA+ naive T cells. These receptor sequences come from a human donor in good health. Some libraries in this study had Jurkat cell RNA spiked in.

A few counts support this clonotype. The V call is TRBV6-5, the J call TRBJ2-6; TRBD2 might be the D (5 bases). Germline V gene data show CDR1 as MNHEY and CDR2 as SVGAGI. V lost 7 bases to trimming and J lost 2 bases, with 15 bases between them. This CDR3 is 16 amino acids long. The DNA of the CDR3 is TGTGCCAGCAATCCCAGTCCCGGGGCTGGGGCCAACGTCCTGACTTTC. Amino acid sequence: CASNPSPGAGANVLTF.

This clonotype has only a few counts. The V gene is TRBV6-5, the J gene TRBJ2-1, with D perhaps assigned TRBD1 or TRBD2 (5 bases each). The CDR3 has 18 amino acids. Germline assignment: CDR1 MNHEY and CDR2 SVGAGI. V lost 7 bases to trimming and J lost 1 base, with 23 bases between them. The CDR3 nucleotides read TGTGCCAGCACGAGGGGCCCGGGTTTCGACCATTCCTACAATGAGCAGTTCTTC. It codes for CASTRGPGFDHSYNEQFF.

This chain joins TRBV7-3 and TRBJ2-2; no reliable D call. This CDR3 region has 16 residues. V was pared by 0 bases and J by 6 bases, with 14 bases between. From germline, CDR1 is SGHTA and CDR2 FQGTGA. The CDR3 coding sequence is TGTGCCAGCAGCTTAACTTATCAGGCTCCGGCCGGGGAGCTGTTTTTT. Translation: CASSLTYQAPAGELFF. Combining the CDR3 with reference TRBV7-3 and TRBJ2-2 gives the whole variable domain GAGVSQTPSNKVTEKGKYVELRCDPISGHTALYWYRQSLGQGPEFLIYFQGTGAADDSGLPNDRFFAVRPEGSVSTLKIQRTERGDSAVYLCASSLTYQAPAGELFFGEGSRLTVL.

In its sample, this clonotype was seen a few times. The chain uses TRBV30 and TRBJ1-2; the match to TRBD1 covers 10 bases. The CDR3 length is 14 residues. Per the germline V gene, CDR1 is GTSNPN and CDR2 is SVGIG (reference sequence). CDR3: CAETGGAGLRGYTF. CDR3 nucleotide sequence: TGTGCTGAGACAGGGGGCGCCGGTTTAAGGGGCTACACCTTC.

This clonotype was seen a handful of times. At one boundary the junction diverges from the germline segment, which might be a read error. The rearrangement uses TRBV4-3 and TRBJ2-6, with TRBD2 matching 14 bases. The CDR3 sequence is 18 residues long. The germline gives CDR1 LGHNA, CDR2 YSLEER. The CDR3 here is CAGSSGLAGGSGANVLTF. The DNA for the CDR3 is TGCGCCGGCAGCTCCGGACTAGCGGGGGGTAGTGGGGCCAACGTCCTGACTTTC.

About this clonotype itself: The missing conserved phenylalanine or tryptophan at the end of this CDR3 makes a read error likely. The V call is TRBV9, the J call TRBJ2-3; D may be TRBD2 (5 bases). This CDR3 is built from 13 residues. Trimming left V 0 bases short and J 4 bases short, with 6 bases between. Germline CDR1 SGDLS, CDR2 YYNGEE. Here the CDR3 reads CASSVGEPDTQYL. The CDR3 bases are TGTGCCAGCAGCGTAGGGGAGCCAGATACGCAGTATCTT.

This clonotype has a count of ten or more. The rearrangement joins TRBV5-1 to TRBJ2-3; D gene ambiguous. Deletions cut 0 bases from V and 2 bases from J, with 4 bases between. Germline CDR1 is SGHRS and CDR2 is YFSETQ. The CDR3 extends over 13 amino acids. CDR3 sequence reads: CASSLVPTDTQYF. The CDR3 DNA reads TGCGCCAGCAGCTTGGTCCCCACAGATACGCAGTATTTT.

Comments on this clonotype: A much larger clone differs from this one at a single base, so this may be a read error. The chain links TRBV3-1 to TRBJ2-2; D not resolved. The CDR3 sequence is 17 residues long. Germline assignment: CDR1 LGHDT and CDR2 YNNKEL (reference sequence). DNA for the CDR3: TGTGCCAGCAGCCAAGTTATGAGGAGCCGGAACAACGGGGAGCTGTTTTTT. It codes for CASSQVMRSRNNGELFF.

This clonotype was seen a handful of times. This chain joins TRBV4-3 and TRBJ1-5, with 7 bases fitting TRBD1. The CDR3 is 16 residues long. V shed 0 bases, J shed 1 base, and the junction held 3 bases outside the gene matches. Germline loops: CDR1 LGHNA, CDR2 YSLEER. CDR3 sequence reads: CASSQDRGHSNQPQHF. As DNA, the CDR3 is TGCGCCAGCAGCCAAGATAGGGGGCACAGCAATCAGCCCCAGCATTTT.

V gene TRBV20-1 combines with J gene TRBJ2-3; 8 bases agree with TRBD2. With 2 bases clipped from V and 4 bases from J, the junction kept 14 bases outside the gene matches. This CDR3 spans 17 amino acids. Germline values: CDR1 DFQATT, CDR2 SNEGSKA (reference sequence). Here the CDR3 reads CSARTAGGGRVSDTQYF. The CDR3, as DNA: TGCAGTGCTAGAACCGCGGGGGGAGGGAGGGTGTCAGATACGCAGTATTTT.

The chain recombines TRBV27 with TRBJ2-7; D might be TRBD1 or TRBD2, each matching 5 bases. This CDR3 spans 14 amino acids. Germline-derived CDR1 and CDR2 are MNHEY and SMNVEV (reference sequence). Trimming left V 0 bases short and J 7 bases short, with 13 bases between. The CDR3 DNA reads TGTGCCAGCAGTTTATCGGGACCGCGTGGGGAGCAGTACTTC. This translates into CASSLSGPRGEQYF.

This clonotype was detected a few times. The V and J genes are TRBV10-3 and TRBJ1-1, with no clear D. Trimming pared 6 bases from V and 1 base from J, leaving 3 bases between. The CDR3 runs 11 residues. Germline lookup yields CDR1 ENHRY and CDR2 SYGVKD. This CDR3 is CAIRGNTEAFF. The CDR3, as DNA: TGTGCCATCAGGGGGAACACTGAAGCTTTCTTT.

Concerning this clonotype itself: At one boundary the junction diverges from the germline segment, which might be a read error. This chain joins TRBV3-1 and TRBJ2-4, with D possibly matching TRBD2 (6 bases). Germline V gives CDR1 LGHDT, CDR2 YNNKEL (reference sequence). There are 14 residues in the CDR3. This CDR3 is CASSPLLAKNVQYF. CDR3 nucleotide sequence: TGTGCCAGCAGCCCACTACTAGCCAAAAACGTTCAGTACTTC.

This clonotype was seen ten or more times. The genes are TRBV9 and TRBJ2-3; D may match TRBD1 or TRBD2 (6 bases each). The CDR3 consists of 15 residues. V gave up 4 bases and J gave up 2 bases, with 14 bases separating them. Per germline, CDR1 SGDLS and CDR2 YYNGEE. CDR3 bases: TGTGCCAGCAGCATGGGGGGCAGGACCACAGATACGCAGTATTTT. As protein: CASSMGGRTTDTQYF.

With respect to this clonotype: Being one base from a much bigger clone, this may be a read error. The chain joins TRBV3-1 to TRBJ1-5; tentative D call: TRBD1 (6 bases). Germline V lookup: CDR1 LGHDT, CDR2 YNNKEL (reference sequence). This CDR3 is built from 14 residues. The CDR3: CAGSQIMDSQPQHF. Written as DNA, the CDR3 is TGTGCCGGCAGCCAAATAATGGACAGCCAGCCCCAGCATTTT. Variable domain in full (rest from reference TRBV3-1 and TRBJ1-5): DTAVSQTPKYLVTQMGNDKSIKCEQNLGHDTMYWYKQDSKKFLKIMFSYNNKELIINETVPNRFSPKSPDKAHLNLHINSLELGDSAVYFCAGSQIMDSQPQHFGDGTRLSIL.

The chain joins TRBV4-3 to TRBJ1-5; TRBD1 agrees at 9 bases. Unmatched junction bases numbered 7, after V lost 4 bases and J lost 6 bases. CDR3 size: 15 residues. Germline CDR1 and CDR2: LGHNA and YSLEER. The CDR3 DNA reads as TGCGCCAGCAGCCCCGGGACAGGGCCGAGTCAGCCCCAGCATTTT. The encoded protein is CASSPGTGPSQPQHF.

Only a few counts were recorded for this clonotype. The chain has TRBV20-1 and TRBJ2-7; the match to TRBD2 covers 9 bases. The CDR3 is 17 amino acids. With V trimmed by 0 bases and J by 1 base, 10 bases remained unmatched. Germline CDR1 is DFQATT and CDR2 is SNEGSKA (reference sequence). CDR3 nucleotides: TGCAGTGCTAGAGATTTGTCAGCGGGGGGACGGTCCTACGAGCAGTACTTC. It is translated as CSARDLSAGGRSYEQYF.

The J gene is TRBJ1-4, the V gene TRBV7-9; D is unclear. In germline, CDR1 is SEHNR, CDR2 FQNEAQ (reference sequence). V shed 6 bases and J shed 3 bases, with 14 bases lying between them. CDR3 size: 15 residues. The CDR3 is CASRLRDASNEKLFF. The CDR3 bases are TGTGCCAGCAGACTTCGAGATGCATCTAATGAAAAACTGTTTTTT.

This chain links TRBV7-3 with TRBJ2-1; 9 bases align to TRBD1. V shed 4 bases, J shed 7 bases, and the junction held 8 bases outside the gene matches. The CDR3 runs 15 residues. Germline values: CDR1 SGHTA, CDR2 FQGTGA. CDR3 in amino acids: CASSSTGTGTNEQFF. The CDR3 DNA reads as TGTGCCAGCAGCTCCACCGGGACAGGGACAAATGAGCAGTTCTTC.

The chain couples TRBV12-3 or TRBV12-4 to TRBJ2-7; D is uncertain. The CDR3 extends over 14 amino acids. V dropped 5 bases and J dropped 2 bases, with 13 bases sitting between them. The CDR3 bases are TGTGCCAGCAGTCCCGCTGTTTCAACCTACGAGCAGTACTTC. Amino acid sequence: CASSPAVSTYEQYF.

This clonotype was detected a few times. The rearrangement joins TRBV20-1 to TRBJ2-1, with D perhaps TRBD2 (5 bases). The germline gives CDR1 DFQATT, CDR2 SNEGSKA (reference sequence). There are 16 residues in the CDR3. Trimming took 0 bases from V and 4 from J, leaving 16 bases between them. CDR3 DNA sequence: TGCAGTGCTAGAGATCTAGCCGGAAACATTTACAATGAGCAGTTCTTC. Residues: CSARDLAGNIYNEQFF.

This clonotype has at least ten counts. This chain connects TRBV20-1 to TRBJ2-7, with D perhaps matching TRBD2 (5 bases). Between the trimmed V and J ends, which lost 0 bases and 2 bases, there was a span of 11 bases. Per the germline V gene, CDR1 is DFQATT and CDR2 is SNEGSKA (reference sequence). The CDR3 is 14 amino acids. CDR3 DNA sequence: TGCAGTGCTAGAGATTGGACGGGAACCTACGAGCAGTACTTC. Protein sequence: CSARDWTGTYEQYF.

Worth noting for this clonotype: Its ends do not fully match the called genes, so a read error is possible. The chain joins TRBV27 to TRBJ2-7; D is uncertain. CDR1 and CDR2 from the germline V gene are MNHEY and SMNVEV (reference sequence). CDR3 size: 13 residues. The CDR3: CASGLGRSYEQYF. DNA of the CDR3: TGTGCCAGCGGTTTAGGCAGGTCCTACGAGCAGTACTTC.

The chain uses TRBV20-1 and TRBJ1-2; D may be TRBD1 (5 bases). Trimming stripped 2 bases from V and 4 bases from J, with 17 bases between. The CDR3 is 15 residues long. CDR1 and CDR2 from the germline V gene are DFQATT and SNEGSKA (reference sequence). The CDR3 DNA sequence: TGCAGTGCTAGAAATCCCCAGGGTATTCCCTATGGCTACACCTTC. Amino acids: CSARNPQGIPYGYTF.

The chain joins TRBV7-8 to TRBJ2-7; D call uncertain. The germline gives CDR1 SGHVS, CDR2 FQNEAQ. The V gene lost 5 bases and the J gene lost 2 bases, with 10 bases spanning the gap. This CDR3 is 13 amino acids long. The CDR3 is CASSQHGPYEQYF. The CDR3 DNA follows: TGTGCCAGCAGCCAACACGGACCCTACGAGCAGTACTTC.

A note on this clonotype: Given a much more abundant clone one base away, this may be a read error. The chain employs TRBV29-1 and TRBJ2-7; 7 nucleotides agree with TRBD2. The CDR3 runs 13 residues. Germline V gene sequence: CDR1 SQVTM, CDR2 ANQGSEA. The CDR3 loop is CSGQLAPTYEQCF. The CDR3 bases are TGCAGCGGACAACTAGCGCCAACCTACGAGCAGTGCTTC.

This clonotype was counted at least ten times. The CDR3 protein is CASSQDTGFDEKLFF. In DNA form, the CDR3 reads TGCGCCAGCAGCCAAGATACGGGGTTCGATGAAAAACTGTTTTTT. The chain links TRBV4-1 to TRBJ1-4; no clear D gene. The CDR3 loop spans 15 amino acids. Trimming removed 0 bases at V and 6 bases at J, with 11 bases between. From germline, CDR1 is MGHRA and CDR2 YSYEKL.